A single sample gave rise to the 13 T cell receptor beta chains below, sequenced in a study of blood T cell repertoires in COVID-19. Sequencing was performed with immunoSEQ multiplex PCR; in TCRdb, only in-frame clones are kept and a portion is missing. Counted here are more than 110,000 clones, around four fifths occurring once; the ten biggest clones make up 5% to 7%. Sequenced sample: PBMCs or T cells enriched from blood (not recorded which). Receptors originate from a woman in her forties or fifties who had recovered from COVID-19.

In its sample, this clone was seen a few times. The gene calls are TRBV29-1 and TRBJ1-5; TRBD1 matches 8 bases. The germline V gene has CDR1 SQVTM and CDR2 ANQGSEA. This CDR3 contains 14 residues. Unmatched junction bases numbered 3, after V lost 4 bases and J lost 1 base. CDR3 DNA: TGCAGCGTTGGGACAGGGCAGAGCAATCAGCCCCAGCATTTT. Its translation: CSVGTGQSNQPQHF.

This chain connects TRBV6-5 to TRBJ1-2, with a tentative D call TRBD1 (5 bases). The CDR3 consists of 13 residues. Trimming shortened V by 0 bases and J by 8 bases, and 10 bases separated the two germline ends. CDR1 and CDR2 (germline): MNHEY, SVGAGI. The CDR3 loop reads CASSYSGLVGYTF. In DNA form, the CDR3 reads TGTGCCAGCAGTTACTCGGGGCTCGTCGGCTACACCTTC.

The gene calls are TRBV20-1 and TRBJ2-1; D might be TRBD2 (5 bases). V lost 6 bases, J lost 5 bases, and 5 bases lay in between. Germline V lookup: CDR1 DFQATT, CDR2 SNEGSKA (reference sequence). This CDR3 spans 10 amino acids. The chain's CDR3 is CSAGDNEQFF. CDR3 in DNA: TGCAGTGCCGGGGACAATGAGCAGTTCTTC.

The chain recombines TRBV6-1 with TRBJ2-7; D possibly corresponds to TRBD1 (5 bases). Trimming shortened V by 3 bases and J by 4 bases, and 13 bases separated the two germline ends. From germline, CDR1 is MNHNS and CDR2 SASEGT. The CDR3 extends over 14 amino acids. In DNA, the CDR3 is TGTGCCAGCAGTGAGCACAGGCGGCCGTACGAGCAGTACTTC. Translation gives CASSEHRRPYEQYF.

The chain is built from TRBV5-1 and TRBJ1-1; no clear D gene. The CDR3 is 14 residues long. Deletions cut 4 bases from V and 3 bases from J, with 13 bases between. Looked up from germline, CDR1 is SGHRS and CDR2 is YFSETQ. This CDR3 is CASSPRGEDTEAFF. DNA for the CDR3: TGCGCCAGCAGCCCACGGGGAGAGGACACTGAAGCTTTCTTT.

The chain employs TRBV20-1 and TRBJ1-2; D uncertain. Germline loops: CDR1 DFQATT, CDR2 SNEGSKA (reference sequence). The ends were cut back, 4 bases at V and 4 bases at J, with 7 bases in the middle. The CDR3 loop spans 11 amino acids. CDR3 protein: CSAKTLYGYTF. The CDR3 DNA is TGCAGTGCTAAGACTCTCTATGGCTACACCTTC.

The chain has TRBV7-9 and TRBJ2-1; 7 nucleotides line up with TRBD1. Unmatched junction bases numbered 6, after V lost 5 bases and J lost 2 bases. The CDR3 contains 15 residues. From germline, CDR1 is SEHNR and CDR2 FQNEAQ (reference sequence). As DNA, the CDR3 is TGTGCCAGCAGCCCTATTCAGGGGGCCTACAATGAGCAGTTCTTC. It yields the protein CASSPIQGAYNEQFF.

The V and J genes are TRBV19 and TRBJ2-7, with TRBD1 matching over 11 bases. The V and J ends lost 7 bases and 0 bases, in that order; junction bases with no gene match: 5. The germline V gene encodes CDR1 LNHDA and CDR2 SQIVND (reference sequence). The CDR3 consists of 15 residues. CDR3 in DNA: TGTGCCAGTACCCCCGGACAGGGGGCCTCCTACGAGCAGTACTTC. This codes for CASTPGQGASYEQYF. The entire variable domain, with the rest obtained from reference TRBV19 and TRBJ2-7, is as follows: DGGITQSPKYLFRKEGQNVTLSCEQNLNHDAMYWYRQDPGQGLRLIYYSQIVNDFQKGDIAEGYSVSREKKESFPLTVTSAQKNPTAFYLCASTPGQGASYEQYFGPGTRLTVT.

This chain connects TRBV14 to TRBJ1-1; D remains ambiguous. V was cut by 4 bases and J by 7 bases, with 16 bases left in between. Germline loops: CDR1 SGHDN, CDR2 FVKESK. The CDR3 is made up of 14 amino acids. DNA for the CDR3: TGTGCCAGCAGCCCCGGTCTCGCCGGTGGTGAAGCTTTCTTT. The encoded protein is CASSPGLAGGEAFF.

The chain recombines TRBV10-1 with TRBJ2-3; 10 nucleotides line up with TRBD2. This CDR3 has 16 residues. Unmatched junction bases numbered 6, after V lost 6 bases and J lost 0 bases. Germline V gene data show CDR1 as WNHNN and CDR2 as SYGVQD (reference sequence). This CDR3 is CASRKLAGSSTDTQYF. The CDR3 DNA reads as TGCGCCAGCAGGAAACTAGCGGGGTCTAGCACAGATACGCAGTATTTT.

The rearrangement uses TRBV3-1 (or the pseudogene TRBV3-2) and TRBJ2-1; TRBD1 agrees at 7 bases. In germline, CDR1 is LGHDT, CDR2 YNNKEL (reference sequence). The CDR3 covers 16 residues. Trimming cost V 3 bases and J 0 bases; bases outside gene matches: 5. The CDR3 is CASSHLGQSSYNEQFF. CDR3 nucleotide sequence: TGTGCCAGCAGCCATTTGGGACAGTCCTCCTACAATGAGCAGTTCTTC.

This clone was seen once. The CDR3 sequence: CASSEALTDSYEQYV. The DNA of the CDR3 is TGTGCCAGCAGTGAAGCTCTAACCGACAGCTACGAGCAGTACGTC. The rearrangement links TRBV6-1 to TRBJ2-7, with D possibly matching TRBD1 (5 bases). The germline V and J ends were trimmed by 0 bases and 3 bases, with 12 bases remaining between them. This CDR3 has 15 residues. CDR1 and CDR2 from the germline V gene are MNHNS and SASEGT.

In its sample, this clone was seen many times. The genes are TRBV3-1 (or the pseudogene TRBV3-2) and TRBJ2-7; maybe TRBD2 (7 bases). Germline lookup yields CDR1 LGHDT and CDR2 YNNKEL (reference sequence). Deletions cut 4 bases from V and 6 bases from J, with 16 bases between. CDR3 length: 14 amino acids. CDR3 bases: TGTGCCAGCAGCCCACGGGGGGCTGTAGGCGAGCAGTACTTC. Translation: CASSPRGAVGEQYF.